Below, 17 T cell receptor beta chains from the same sample are listed, as sequenced in a study of CD8 T cells in Susac syndrome (dated by TCRdb to between 2019 and 2020). The library was produced with the immunoSEQ multiplex PCR assay. RNA was extracted using the RNeasy kit, and roughly 0.5 to 1 microgram was reverse transcribed with random hexamers. Using fastp at Q25 and MiXCR, TCRdb reprocessed the public reads and kept productive beta chains. Duplicate CDR3 protein sequences are folded into a single record with the most common DNA and genes. The sample table records over 350,000 distinct CDR3 sequences; 75% to 90% of these occur just once. The ten largest clones represent under 0.15% of the sample. The specimen sequenced was CD8+ T cells from PBMCs. The source of these receptors is a human donor with multiple sclerosis.

This clonotype has more than one count but fewer than ten. V usage is TRBV7-9 and J usage is TRBJ2-7; D call uncertain. The CDR3 sequence is 14 residues long. Trimming left V 3 bases short and J 6 bases short, with 15 bases between. CDR1 is SEHNR and CDR2 is FQNEAQ in the germline V gene (reference sequence). The chain's CDR3 is CASSFPPSLGEQYF. The CDR3 nucleotides are TGTGCCAGCAGCTTCCCCCCATCCCTCGGCGAGCAGTACTTC.

V and J are TRBV5-6 and TRBJ1-2, with TRBD1 as a possible D gene (5 bases). The CDR3 is 16 residues long. Germline loops: CDR1 SGHDT, CDR2 YYEEEE. Trimming stripped 0 bases from V and 6 bases from J, with 18 bases between. CDR3: CASSLANRGVSDGYTF. CDR3 bases: TGTGCCAGCAGCTTGGCGAACAGAGGGGTGTCGGATGGCTACACCTTC. Supplemented by reference TRBV5-6 and TRBJ1-2, the full variable domain reads DAGVTQSPTHLIKTRGQQVTLRCSPKSGHDTVSWYQQALGQGPQFIFQYYEEEERQRGNFPDRFSGHQFPNYSSELNVNALLLGDSALYLCASSLANRGVSDGYTFGSGTRLTVV.

Regarding this clonotype: Given a much more abundant clone one base away, this may be a read error. The rearrangement links TRBV11-2 to TRBJ1-1; D ambiguous. This CDR3 spans 11 amino acids. Germline CDR1 SGHAT, CDR2 FQNNGV. V lost 4 bases and J lost 6, with 6 bases in between. The CDR3 coding sequence is TGTGCCAGCAGCTCCAACCCTGAAGCTTTCTTT. As protein: CASSSNPEAFF.

The chain joins TRBV4-1 to TRBJ2-4; unclear D gene. The V and J ends lost 0 bases and 0 bases respectively, with 9 bases between them. The CDR3 has 16 residues. From germline, CDR1 is MGHRA and CDR2 YSYEKL. CDR3 sequence: CASSQDPKLAKNIQYF. CDR3 DNA sequence: TGCGCCAGCAGCCAAGACCCCAAACTAGCCAAAAACATTCAGTACTTC.

This clonotype has more than one count but fewer than ten. The chain carries TRBV27 and TRBJ2-1; D is possibly TRBD1 or TRBD2 (5 bases each). The CDR3 contains 12 residues. Germline V gives CDR1 MNHEY, CDR2 SMNVEV (reference sequence). V lost 3 bases to trimming and J lost 8 bases, with 8 bases between them. The CDR3: CASSFLGDEQFF. In DNA form, the CDR3 reads TGTGCCAGCAGTTTTTTGGGGGATGAGCAGTTCTTC.

The rearrangement links TRBV14 to TRBJ2-1; 12 positions agree with TRBD2. V gave up 9 bases and J gave up 8 bases; unmatched junction bases: 5. CDR3 size: 13 residues. In germline, CDR1 is SGHDN, CDR2 FVKESK. The CDR3 region is CASRLAGDHEQFF. CDR3 nucleotides: TGTGCCAGTAGACTAGCGGGAGACCATGAGCAGTTCTTC.

This chain joins TRBV14 and TRBJ1-4; D ambiguous. Germline V lookup: CDR1 SGHDN, CDR2 FVKESK. The CDR3 has 16 residues. Trimming took off 0 bases at V and 7 bases at J, with 15 bases between the two ends. The CDR3 nucleotides read TGTGCCAGCAGCCAAGACCACTGGGGAGACGGTGAAAAACTGTTTTTT. Translation: CASSQDHWGDGEKLFF.

This sequence joins TRBV6-1 and TRBJ2-6, with 10 positions matching TRBD1. CDR1 MNHNS and CDR2 SASEGT come from the germline V gene. The CDR3 sequence is 19 residues long. Trimming took 4 bases from V and 0 from J; bases not matched to a gene: 9. The CDR3 is CASSALGQGGSSGANVLTF. The CDR3 DNA sequence: TGTGCCAGCAGTGCGCTCGGACAGGGGGGAAGCTCTGGGGCCAACGTCCTGACTTTC.

In DNA, the CDR3 is TGCGCCAGCAGCCAAGAAAACTTTTTCACTGAAGCTTTCTTT. Translated, it gives CASSQENFFTEAFF. The chain recombines TRBV4-1 with TRBJ1-1; D gene uncertain. The ends were cut back, 0 bases at V and 4 bases at J, with 9 bases in the middle. CDR1 is MGHRA, CDR2 YSYEKL, per germline. The length of the CDR3 is 14 residues.

This clonotype was seen a handful of times. The chain links TRBV6-1 to TRBJ1-2; D remains unclear. The V gene lost 5 bases and the J gene lost 5 bases, with 9 bases spanning the gap. The CDR3 has 12 residues. Germline CDR1 reads MNHNS; CDR2 reads SASEGT. The CDR3, as DNA: TGTGCCAGCAGTTATGGTGATTATGGCTACACCTTC. It translates to CASSYGDYGYTF.

The V call is TRBV28, the J call TRBJ1-5, with unresolved D. Trimming shortened V by 7 bases and J by 0 bases, and 10 bases separated the two germline ends. This CDR3 spans 14 amino acids. Germline loops: CDR1 MDHEN, CDR2 SYDVKM. This CDR3 is CASKLEVSNQPQHF. The CDR3 coding sequence is TGTGCCAGCAAGTTAGAGGTTAGCAATCAGCCCCAGCATTTT.

This chain links TRBV27 with TRBJ2-7; tentatively, D is TRBD2 (5 bases). Trimming shortened V by 4 bases and J by 2 bases, and 15 bases separated the two germline ends. The CDR3 runs 15 residues. From germline, CDR1 is MNHEY and CDR2 SMNVEV (reference sequence). The CDR3 DNA sequence: TGTGCCAGCAGTTCCCGAGGCGGGCTTACCTACGAGCAGTACTTC. Amino acid sequence: CASSSRGGLTYEQYF.

V gene TRBV30 combines with J gene TRBJ1-2; D is unclear. The CDR3 is 14 residues long. Germline V CDR1 and CDR2: GTSNPN, SVGIG (reference sequence). With 0 bases removed from V and 3 bases from J, the gap between germline ends came to 11 bases. In DNA form, the CDR3 reads TGTGCCTGGAGTGTACGAGGGAGCGACTATGGCTACACCTTC. This encodes CAWSVRGSDYGYTF.

The genes are TRBV6-5 and TRBJ2-2; the D gene could be TRBD1 or TRBD2 (6 bases each). The CDR3 runs to 15 residues. Per germline, CDR1 MNHEY and CDR2 SVGAGI. With 3 bases removed from V and 0 bases from J, the gap between germline ends came to 8 bases. The chain's CDR3 is CASSYGGPNTGELFF. DNA for the CDR3: TGTGCCAGCAGTTATGGGGGGCCGAACACCGGGGAGCTGTTTTTT.

This clonotype was seen only a few times. One junction end disagrees with the germline gene, perhaps due to a read error. The J gene is TRBJ2-2, the V gene TRBV6-5; tentatively, D is TRBD2 (5 bases). Germline CDR1 reads MNHEY; CDR2 reads SVGAGI. CDR3 length: 16 amino acids. The CDR3 DNA reads TGTGCCAGCAGTTACTCGAGTATCATAGGTTCCGGGGAGCTTTTTTTT. The encoded protein is CASSYSSIIGSGELFF.

The chain joins TRBV28 to TRBJ1-2, with D tentatively TRBD1 (6 bases). The CDR3 is made up of 12 amino acids. The V gene lost 5 bases and the J gene lost 4 bases, with 8 bases spanning the gap. Germline V gene data show CDR1 as MDHEN and CDR2 as SYDVKM. This chain's CDR3 is CASSEDSYGYTF. CDR3 bases: TGTGCCAGCAGTGAGGACAGCTATGGCTACACCTTC.

This clonotype was found a few times. The chain uses TRBV18 and TRBJ2-2; D gene uncertain. Per germline, CDR1 KGHSH and CDR2 LQKENI. V lost 1 base to trimming and J lost 6 bases, with 6 bases between them. This CDR3 comprises 13 residues. The CDR3 region is CASSPRSAGELFF. The CDR3 DNA follows: TGTGCCAGCTCACCACGGTCGGCCGGGGAGCTGTTTTTT.